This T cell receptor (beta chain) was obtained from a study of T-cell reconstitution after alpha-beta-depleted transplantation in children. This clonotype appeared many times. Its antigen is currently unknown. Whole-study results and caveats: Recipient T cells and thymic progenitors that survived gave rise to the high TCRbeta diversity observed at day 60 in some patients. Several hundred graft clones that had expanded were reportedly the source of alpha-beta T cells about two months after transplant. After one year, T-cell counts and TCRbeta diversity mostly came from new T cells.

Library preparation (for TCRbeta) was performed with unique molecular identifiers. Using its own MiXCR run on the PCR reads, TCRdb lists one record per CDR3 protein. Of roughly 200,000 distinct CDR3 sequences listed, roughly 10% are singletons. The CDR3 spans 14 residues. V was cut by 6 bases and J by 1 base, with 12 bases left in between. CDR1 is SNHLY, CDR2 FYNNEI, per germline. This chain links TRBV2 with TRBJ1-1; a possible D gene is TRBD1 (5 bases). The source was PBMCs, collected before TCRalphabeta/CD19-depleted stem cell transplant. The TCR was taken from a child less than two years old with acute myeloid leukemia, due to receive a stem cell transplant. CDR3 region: CASRVGVRNTEAFF. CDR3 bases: TGTGCCAGCAGGGTGGGGGTTAGGAACACTGAAGCTTTCTTT.